Below are 13 T cell receptor beta chains sequenced from a single sample in a study of cytomegalovirus exposure and HLA in healthy donors. The PCR employed 60 Vbeta primers together with 13 Jbeta primers. The protocol was immunoSEQ multiplex PCR, while the TCRdb copy is restricted to in-frame clones and leaves out a portion. The sample holds about 160,000 clones; roughly 85% are singletons and the top ten take approximately 1.4%. Sample: PBMCs. Receptors were obtained from a man aged 30-40 years in good health and CMV-seronegative.

In this sample, this clone turned up a few times. This sequence joins TRBV25-1 and TRBJ2-1; 9 bases align to TRBD1. V lost 0 bases to trimming and J lost 5 bases; unmatched junction nucleotides: 11. Germline V lookup: CDR1 MGHDK, CDR2 SYGVNS. This CDR3 contains 18 residues. The CDR3 nucleotides read TGTGCCAGCAGTGAATATTTTCCCACGGGACAGGGCAACAATGAGCAGTTCTTC. It codes for CASSEYFPTGQGNNEQFF.

The gene calls are TRBV7-8 and TRBJ1-4, with 7 bases fitting TRBD1. The CDR3 sequence is 16 residues long. Per the germline V gene, CDR1 is SGHVS and CDR2 is FQNEAQ. Germline trimming cut 1 base from V and 5 bases from J; bases unmatched to any gene: 7. CDR3 nucleotide sequence: TGTGCCAGCAGCTTAGGATTTAGGGGACAGAATGAAAAACTGTTTTTT. This translates into CASSLGFRGQNEKLFF.

The chain's CDR3 is CASSRAPTGGWGNQPQHF. DNA for the CDR3: TGTGCCAGTAGTAGGGCTCCCACAGGGGGCTGGGGCAATCAGCCCCAGCATTTT. The chain has TRBV19 and TRBJ1-5; 9 nucleotides match TRBD1. The V gene's germline CDR1 is LNHDA and CDR2 SQIVND (reference sequence). The CDR3 has 18 residues. Trimming at V came to 4 bases and at J to 2 bases, leaving 12 bases not matched to a gene.

Only a few counts were recorded for this clone. The gene calls are TRBV14 and TRBJ2-5, with 9 positions matching TRBD2. Germline V gene sequence: CDR1 SGHDN, CDR2 FVKESK. The J segment lost 2 bases and the V segment lost 5 bases, leaving 6 bases of the junction unmatched. The CDR3 is 15 residues long. CDR3 region: CASSSRLAVQETQYF. Here the CDR3 DNA reads TGTGCCAGCAGCAGCAGACTAGCGGTACAAGAGACCCAGTACTTC.

The chain is built from TRBV10-3 and TRBJ2-3; 14 bases are shared with TRBD2. This CDR3 contains 16 residues. V trimming: 6 bases; J trimming: 5 bases; junction bases outside the gene matches: 7. Germline assignment: CDR1 ENHRY and CDR2 SYGVKD. CDR3 coding DNA: TGTGCCATCAGACCGGGACTAGCGGGAGCTGGAGATACGCAGTATTTT. Translated, it gives CAIRPGLAGAGDTQYF.

On this clone: One end of the junction is discordant with germline, which a read error may explain. The chain uses TRBV7-9 and TRBJ1-1, with 7 bases lining up with TRBD1. Germline V gene data show CDR1 as SEHNR and CDR2 as FQNEAQ (reference sequence). This CDR3 is 12 amino acids long. The CDR3 protein is CSSTSPGGEAFF. In DNA, the CDR3 is TGTTCCAGCACCTCCCCAGGGGGTGAAGCTTTCTTT.

This chain links TRBV27 with TRBJ1-1; the D is unclear. V was shortened by 5 bases and J by 9 bases, with 16 bases between the two germline ends. CDR3 size: 13 residues. CDR1 and CDR2 (germline): MNHEY, SMNVEV (reference sequence). The CDR3 DNA reads as TGTGCCAGCAGTCCCATCCCGGGAACGAAAGCTTTCTTT. Translated, it gives CASSPIPGTKAFF.

In its sample, this clone was seen a few times. The chain couples TRBV11-2 to TRBJ2-1; the match to TRBD2 covers 8 bases. The CDR3 loop spans 19 amino acids. CDR1 is SGHAT and CDR2 is FQNNGV in the germline V gene. V gave up 0 bases and J gave up 2 bases; unmatched junction bases: 12. CDR3 DNA: TGTGCCAGCAGCTTAGATCAGGGACTAGAGGCTGTGGCCTACAATGAGCAGTTCTTC. Amino acid sequence: CASSLDQGLEAVAYNEQFF.

This chain joins TRBV30 and TRBJ1-2; D is undetermined. CDR1 is GTSNPN, CDR2 SVGIG, per germline (reference sequence). Trimming left V 4 bases short and J 4 bases short, with 10 bases between. The CDR3 is made up of 12 amino acids. The DNA for the CDR3 is TGTGCCTGGAATTGGCAGTCCTATGGCTACACCTTC. Amino acid sequence: CAWNWQSYGYTF. The complete variable domain, with remaining parts taken from reference TRBV30 and TRBJ1-2, reads SQTIHQWPATLVQPVGSPLSLECTVEGTSNPNLYWYRQAAGRGLQLLFYSVGIGQISSEVPQNLSASRPQDRQFILSSKKLLLSDSGFYLCAWNWQSYGYTFGSGTRLTVV.

This clone was found a few times. V usage is TRBV28 and J usage is TRBJ2-1; perhaps TRBD1 as D (6 bases). This CDR3 has 13 amino acids. Trimming shortened V by 5 bases and J by 5 bases, and 10 bases separated the two germline ends. Germline CDR1 and CDR2: MDHEN and SYDVKM. This CDR3 is CASSPDRNNEQFF. The CDR3 coding sequence is TGTGCCAGCAGTCCCGACAGGAACAATGAGCAGTTCTTC.

DNA for the CDR3: TGCGCCAGCAGTGAGGAGCGGGGGGGCCAGGGCGGGGAGCTGTTTTTT. This encodes CASSEERGGQGGELFF. The gene calls are TRBV10-2 and TRBJ2-2, with 10 bases aligning to TRBD2. This CDR3 has 16 residues. Germline-derived CDR1 and CDR2 are WSHSY and SAAADI. Trimming cost V 2 bases and J 7 bases; bases outside gene matches: 7.

This CDR3 reads CASSLGAGGNTEAFF. CDR3 DNA: TGTGCCAGCAGCTTAGGTGCGGGGGGGAACACTGAAGCTTTCTTT. The chain recombines TRBV7-3 with TRBJ1-1; tentatively, D is TRBD1 (5 bases). Germline V gives CDR1 SGHTA, CDR2 FQGTGA. The length of the CDR3 is 15 residues. Trimming removed 2 bases from V and 1 base from J, with 11 bases in between.

The chain carries TRBV30 and TRBJ1-5; D not resolved. CDR3 length equals 16 residues. CDR1 and CDR2 from the germline V gene are GTSNPN and SVGIG (reference sequence). V was shortened by 4 bases and J by 1 base, with 17 bases between the two germline ends. The DNA of the CDR3 is TGTGCCTGGACCTCCCGGACGGGGATCAGCAATCAGCCCCAGCATTTT. Translated, it gives CAWTSRTGISNQPQHF. Filled out from reference TRBV30 and TRBJ1-5, the complete variable domain reads SQTIHQWPATLVQPVGSPLSLECTVEGTSNPNLYWYRQAAGRGLQLLFYSVGIGQISSEVPQNLSASRPQDRQFILSSKKLLLSDSGFYLCAWTSRTGISNQPQHFGDGTRLSIL.